The clone carrying this TCR beta chain was seen a few times. This entry comes from a study of beta chain features in type 1 diabetes. The isolated RNA, all of it, was reverse transcribed, so expressed TCRB transcripts were what got sequenced. Sequencing used immunoSEQ multiplex PCR; TCRdb keeps in-frame clones, though not all of them. The sample includes roughly 610,000 clones, roughly a sixth of them seen just once. Source material: naive CD4+ T cells from blood. This clonotype originated in a young man in good health.

CDR3 sequence: CASSLYGRQEKLFF. The CDR3, as DNA: TGTGCCAGCAGCTTATATGGGAGGCAGGAAAAACTGTTTTTT. This chain joins TRBV7-2 and TRBJ1-4, with no clear D. Germline CDR1 is SGHTA and CDR2 is FQGNSA. The CDR3 has 14 residues. The V end lost 2 bases, the J end lost 8 bases, and 12 bases lay between the germline ends.